This is a list of T cell receptor beta chains from one sample in a study of cytomegalovirus exposure and HLA in healthy donors. Libraries were prepared by immunoSEQ multiplex PCR; TCRdb keeps only in-frame clonotypes and omits some of them. The sample holds around 25,000 clones, 75% to 80% seen once. The sequenced sample was PBMCs. These receptors originate from a male donor in good health and CMV-seronegative. Both conserved end residues are part of each CDR3. D genes are given only for firm matches. Clone size is given for some rows only: seen once, a few or many times, or a class if the clone is expanded.

>TRBD2|TRBV25-1|TRBJ2-4|-
TGTGCCACATCTCACGAAGCGGGGATGGGAAACATTCAGTACTTC
CATSHEAGMGNIQYF
>-|TRBV2|TRBJ1-5|-
TGTGCCAGCACTGGCGGGGTAAGCAATCAGCCCCAGCATTTT
CASTGGVSNQPQHF
>TRBD1|TRBV6-5|TRBJ1-1|few
TGTGCCAGCAGTTACTTGTCACAGGGGATGAACACTGAAGCTTTCTTT
CASSYLSQGMNTEAFF
>TRBD2|TRBV19|TRBJ2-3|-
TGTGCCAGTAGTATTCACAGCGGGGGGCTTACAGATACGCAGTATTTT
CASSIHSGGLTDTQYF
>-|TRBV27|TRBJ1-2|-
TGTGCCAGCAGTGAAGGCGGGTGGTATGGCTACACCTTC
CASSEGGWYGYTF
>TRBD1|TRBV12-5|TRBJ2-1|-
TGTGCTAGTTGCGCCTCGACAGGGGAGCCCTCCTACAATGAGCAGTTCTTC
CASCASTGEPSYNEQFF
>-|TRBV4-3|TRBJ2-1|few
TGCGCCAGCAGCCAAGATTCAGCGGCCTACAATGAGCAGTTCTTC
CASSQDSAAYNEQFF
>-|TRBV19|TRBJ2-1|-
TGTGCCAGTAGTATAACTGTATATACTGAGCAGTTCTTC
CASSITVYTEQFF
>TRBD1|TRBV7-8|TRBJ1-2|-
TGTGCCAGCAGCTCGGCTCCTGGACAGGGGCATGGCTACACCTTC
CASSSAPGQGHGYTF
>TRBD2|TRBV5-1|TRBJ2-3|-
TGCGCCAGCAGCTTGGTGCTGGGGGGGGATAGCACAGATACGCAGTATTTT
CASSLVLGGDSTDTQYF
>-|TRBV19|TRBJ2-4|-
TGTGCCAGTACTCTACGGGGTGAAAAGGACATTCAGTACTTC
CASTLRGEKDIQYF
>TRBD1|TRBV19|TRBJ1-2|-
TGTGCCAGTACTCAGGGGGTATACTACACCTTC
CASTQGVYYTF